The 16 T cell receptor beta chains below were found in one sample sequenced in a study of blood T cell repertoires in COVID-19. Profiling relied on immunoSEQ multiplex PCR, and the TCRdb table lists in-frame clones only, not all of them. The sample carries around 210,000 clones, about 89% recorded once. Sequencing input: PBMCs or T cells enriched from blood (not recorded which). The receptors originated from a young woman who had recovered from COVID-19.

The chain couples TRBV28 to TRBJ1-5, with 11 bases identical to TRBD1. Per the germline V gene, CDR1 is MDHEN and CDR2 is SYDVKM. Trimming removed 8 bases from V and 5 bases from J; junction bases left unmatched: 8. CDR3 length: 15 residues. The CDR3, as DNA: TGTGCCAGCGCCGGACAGGGGGCTGGGGATCAGCCCCAGCATTTT. This sequence encodes CASAGQGAGDQPQHF.

This clone has a single count. This chain connects TRBV6-5 to TRBJ1-6, with 9 bases fitting TRBD1. In germline, CDR1 is MNHEY, CDR2 SVGAGI. V lost 2 bases, J lost 10 bases, and 3 bases stayed unmatched. The CDR3 consists of 14 residues. The CDR3 region is CASSYRQGESPLHF. For the CDR3, the DNA is TGTGCCAGCAGTTACCGACAGGGGGAATCACCCCTCCACTTT.

The chain has TRBV29-1 and TRBJ2-3, with a tentative D call TRBD2 (7 bases). Trimming stripped 6 bases from V and 10 bases from J, with 20 bases between. This CDR3 is built from 13 residues. Germline V lookup: CDR1 SQVTM, CDR2 ANQGSEA. In nucleotides, the CDR3 is TGCAGCGTGGCATACGGGGGGCCGGAACCGCAGTATTTT. This codes for CSVAYGGPEPQYF.

The chain links TRBV11-2 to TRBJ2-3; D may be TRBD1 (5 bases). V was shortened by 5 bases and J by 2 bases, with 11 bases between the two germline ends. The CDR3 loop spans 14 amino acids. CDR1 and CDR2 from the germline V gene are SGHAT and FQNNGV. The CDR3 spells CASSPRQLTDTQYF. CDR3 DNA: TGTGCCAGCAGCCCCAGACAGCTCACAGATACGCAGTATTTT. The full variable domain, in which reference TRBV11-2 and TRBJ2-3 provide the parts outside the CDR3, is EAGVAQSPRYKIIEKRQSVAFWCNPISGHATLYWYQQILGQGPKLLIQFQNNGVVDDSQLPKDRFSAERLKGVDSTLKIQPAKLEDSAVYLCASSPRQLTDTQYFGPGTRLTVL.

V and J are TRBV12-5 and TRBJ2-5; 11 nucleotides agree with TRBD1. The CDR3 is 16 residues long. Germline V gene data show CDR1 as LGHNT and CDR2 as FRNRAP. J was trimmed by 5 bases and V by 1 base; bases with no gene match: 6. CDR3 sequence: CASGLGTGGEYETQYF. CDR3 DNA: TGTGCTAGTGGTTTGGGGACAGGGGGCGAATATGAGACCCAGTACTTC.

The V and J genes are TRBV6-5 and TRBJ2-1; 7 positions agree with TRBD1. CDR3 size: 16 residues. CDR1 is MNHEY, CDR2 SVGAGI, per germline. Trimming removed 4 bases from V and 3 bases from J; junction bases left unmatched: 9. The DNA of the CDR3 is TGTGCCAGCAGTTCCATCTCTTGGGACAGCTACAATGAGCAGTTCTTC. Translated: CASSSISWDSYNEQFF.

The chain carries TRBV5-5 and TRBJ1-6, with 7 bases lining up with TRBD1. Germline CDR1 is SGHKS and CDR2 is YYEKEE (reference sequence). This CDR3 comprises 17 residues. The ends lost 3 bases at V and 0 bases at J; junction bases unmatched: 6. The CDR3 reads CASSWGQSSSYNSPLHF. The CDR3 nucleotides are TGTGCCAGCAGCTGGGGACAGTCGAGCTCCTATAATTCACCCCTCCACTTT.

The CDR3 loop is CASSLRGDNSYNEQFF. The CDR3 region has the DNA TGTGCCAGCAGCCTCCGGGGGGATAACTCCTACAATGAGCAGTTCTTC. The chain links TRBV11-2 to TRBJ2-1; 7 nucleotides match TRBD2. In germline, CDR1 is SGHAT, CDR2 FQNNGV. V was clipped by 5 bases and J by 0 bases; unmatched bases: 7. The CDR3 has 16 amino acids.

The rearrangement joins TRBV19 to TRBJ1-5; possible D gene TRBD1, 5 bases. From germline, CDR1 is LNHDA and CDR2 SQIVND (reference sequence). This CDR3 is built from 14 residues. V lost 0 bases, J lost 4 bases, and 7 bases lay in between. The CDR3 protein is CASSIEEGNQPQHF. Written as DNA, the CDR3 is TGTGCCAGTAGTATAGAGGAGGGGAATCAGCCCCAGCATTTT.

This CDR3 reads CASSLESGGALSSYNEQFF. The CDR3 region has the DNA TGCGCCAGCAGCTTGGAGTCGGGGGGGGCCCTCAGCTCCTACAATGAGCAGTTCTTC. The rearrangement links TRBV5-1 to TRBJ2-1; 8 bases line up with TRBD2. Germline CDR1 SGHRS, CDR2 YFSETQ. The CDR3 spans 19 residues. Trimming at V came to 0 bases and at J to 0 bases, leaving 11 bases not matched to a gene.

The CDR3 sequence is CASSLNDRGLAGYGYTF. CDR3 bases: TGTGCCAGCAGCTTGAATGACAGGGGGCTGGCTGGCTATGGCTACACCTTC. The chain joins TRBV5-6 to TRBJ1-2; 10 nucleotides agree with TRBD1. CDR1 SGHDT and CDR2 YYEEEE come from the germline V gene. This CDR3 contains 17 residues. The junction had 10 bases not matched to a gene; V was cut back by 1 base and J by 4 bases. Full variable domain (rest looked up from reference TRBV5-6 and TRBJ1-2): DAGVTQSPTHLIKTRGQQVTLRCSPKSGHDTVSWYQQALGQGPQFIFQYYEEEERQRGNFPDRFSGHQFPNYSSELNVNALLLGDSALYLCASSLNDRGLAGYGYTFGSGTRLTVV.

On this clone itself: At one end the junction does not follow the germline gene, possibly because of a read error. This chain connects TRBV6-5 to TRBJ1-1; TRBD1 matches 7 bases. The CDR3 sequence is 14 residues long. Per germline, CDR1 MNHEY and CDR2 SVGAGI. The CDR3 region is CASSYSAQGTQAFF. The CDR3 DNA is TGTGCCAGCAGCTACTCGGCACAGGGGACGCAAGCTTTCTTT.

This clone was observed a few times. The chain links TRBV24-1 to TRBJ1-5, with D hard to call. Germline assignment: CDR1 KGHDR and CDR2 SFDVKD. The CDR3 is 14 residues long. The germline V and J ends were trimmed by 9 bases and 5 bases, with 16 bases remaining between them. The CDR3 protein is CATAKGEDHQPQHF. As DNA, the CDR3 is TGTGCCACCGCTAAGGGAGAGGACCATCAGCCCCAGCATTTT.

CDR3 DNA sequence: TGTGCCAGCAGCAAAGGGGCAGGGAACTATGGCTACACCTTC. Encoded protein: CASSKGAGNYGYTF. The chain is built from TRBV21-1 and TRBJ1-2; the table assigns TRBD1, which was not confirmed against the DNA. TRBV21-1 is flagged as a pseudogene. The CDR3 extends over 14 amino acids.

The V gene is TRBV7-9, the J gene TRBJ2-3; D ambiguous. The V and J ends lost 3 bases and 1 base respectively, with 5 bases between them. Germline CDR1 SEHNR, CDR2 FQNEAQ (reference sequence). The CDR3 has 13 amino acids. CDR3 coding DNA: TGTGCCAGCAGCTTCCTAGGCACAGATACGCAGTATTTT. It specifies CASSFLGTDTQYF.

The rearrangement links TRBV28 to TRBJ2-7, with a tentative D call TRBD1 (6 bases). This CDR3 is built from 13 residues. Trimming took 6 bases from V and 6 from J, leaving 15 bases between them. Germline V CDR1 and CDR2: MDHEN, SYDVKM. CDR3 amino acids: CASRSTGIGEQYF. As DNA, the CDR3 is TGTGCCAGCAGGTCCACAGGGATCGGCGAGCAGTACTTC.